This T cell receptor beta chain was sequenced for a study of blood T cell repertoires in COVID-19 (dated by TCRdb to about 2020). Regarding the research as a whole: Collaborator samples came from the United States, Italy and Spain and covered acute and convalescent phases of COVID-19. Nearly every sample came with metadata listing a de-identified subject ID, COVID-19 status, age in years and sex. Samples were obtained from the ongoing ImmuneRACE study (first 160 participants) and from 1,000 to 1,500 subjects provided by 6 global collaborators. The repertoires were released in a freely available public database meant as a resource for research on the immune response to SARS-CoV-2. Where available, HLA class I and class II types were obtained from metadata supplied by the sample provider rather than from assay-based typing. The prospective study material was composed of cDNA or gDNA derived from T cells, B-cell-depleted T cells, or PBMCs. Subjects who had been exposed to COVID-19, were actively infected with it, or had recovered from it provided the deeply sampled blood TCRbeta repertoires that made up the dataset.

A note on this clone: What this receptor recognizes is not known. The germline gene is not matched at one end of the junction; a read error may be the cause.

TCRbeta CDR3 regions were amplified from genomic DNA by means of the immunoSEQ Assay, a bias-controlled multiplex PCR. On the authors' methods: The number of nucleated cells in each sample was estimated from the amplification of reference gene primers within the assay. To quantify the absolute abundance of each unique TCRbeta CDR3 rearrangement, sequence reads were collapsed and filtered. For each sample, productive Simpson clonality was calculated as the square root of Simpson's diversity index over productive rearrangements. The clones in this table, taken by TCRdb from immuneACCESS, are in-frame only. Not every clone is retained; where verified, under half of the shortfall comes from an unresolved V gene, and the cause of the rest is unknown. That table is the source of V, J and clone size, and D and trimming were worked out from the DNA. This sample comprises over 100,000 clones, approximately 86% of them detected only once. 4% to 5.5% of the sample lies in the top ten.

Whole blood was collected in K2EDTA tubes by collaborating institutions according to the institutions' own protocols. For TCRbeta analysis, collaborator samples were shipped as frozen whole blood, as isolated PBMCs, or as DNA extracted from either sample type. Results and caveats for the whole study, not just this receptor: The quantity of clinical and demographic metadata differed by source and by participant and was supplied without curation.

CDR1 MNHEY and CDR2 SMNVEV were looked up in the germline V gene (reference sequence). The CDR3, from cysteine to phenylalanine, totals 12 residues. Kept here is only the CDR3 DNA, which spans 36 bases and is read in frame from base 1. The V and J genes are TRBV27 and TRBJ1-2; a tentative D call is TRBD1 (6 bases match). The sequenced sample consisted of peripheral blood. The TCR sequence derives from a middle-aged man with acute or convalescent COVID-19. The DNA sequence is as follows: TGTGCCAGCAGTTTGGCTGGCACGGGGACAATTTTC. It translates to CASSLAGTGTIF.